The 10 T cell receptor beta chains listed next were all sequenced from one sample in a study of T-cell memory formation after mild COVID-19. TCRdb independently ran MiXCR on the 5' RACE reads; one entry per CDR3 protein. The data hold some 440,000 distinct CDR3 sequences, with 20% to 25% observed a single time. Sequencing used PBMCs or a T cell subset sorted from them (not recorded which). The receptors here all came from an adult woman who had mild COVID-19 (a few samples of this study predate the infection). Cell type and time point are not known.

This chain links TRBV20-1 with TRBJ2-7, with TRBD1 matching over 7 bases. Germline V gene lookup returns CDR1 DFQATT and CDR2 SNEGSKA (reference sequence). V shed 6 bases and J 4 bases; nucleotides not matched to a gene: 9. The CDR3 sequence is 13 residues long. The CDR3 protein is CSARDSLKYEQYF. Written as DNA, the CDR3 is TGCAGTGCGAGGGACAGTTTGAAGTACGAGCAGTACTTC.

This chain uses TRBV27 with TRBJ2-2; TRBD1 aligns across 12 bases. The junction had 3 bases not matched to a gene; V was cut back by 0 bases and J by 7 bases. CDR3 size: 16 residues. CDR1 and CDR2 (germline): MNHEY, SMNVEV (reference sequence). Here the CDR3 DNA reads TGTGCCAGCAGTTTATCGGGACAGGGGGCCGGCGGGGAGCTGTTTTTT. Translation: CASSLSGQGAGGELFF.

The rearrangement joins TRBV4-1 to TRBJ2-2, with D possibly being TRBD2 (5 bases). V lost 1 base and J 4 bases, leaving 7 bases between the germline ends. The CDR3 has 14 residues. CDR1 is MGHRA, CDR2 YSYEKL, per germline. The CDR3 DNA sequence: TGCGCCAGCAGCCAAGTCGAGGGCACCGGGGAGCTGTTTTTT. Translating gives CASSQVEGTGELFF.

This clonotype was detected a few times. The V and J genes are TRBV7-6 and TRBJ2-2; tentatively, D is TRBD1 (6 bases). Germline CDR1 SGHVS, CDR2 FNYEAQ. CDR3 length equals 17 residues. V lost 2 bases and J lost 5, with 18 bases in between. The CDR3 spells CASSLFPTGSSTGELFF. The CDR3 region has the DNA TGTGCCAGCAGCTTATTCCCTACAGGGTCGAGTACCGGGGAGCTGTTTTTT.

This chain connects TRBV12-3 or TRBV12-4 to TRBJ1-1; no clear D gene. V lost 7 bases and J lost 0, with 6 bases in between. The CDR3 extends over 12 amino acids. The CDR3 loop is CASKGLNTEAFF. DNA of the CDR3: TGTGCCAGCAAGGGCCTGAACACTGAAGCTTTCTTT.

This clonotype was detected only a few times. The chain has TRBV5-5 and TRBJ2-1, with D unresolved. Per germline, CDR1 SGHKS and CDR2 YYEKEE (reference sequence). The CDR3 is 15 residues long. Deletions cut 1 base from V and 1 base from J, with 9 bases between. CDR3 sequence reads: CASSLRFGSYNEQFF. CDR3 nucleotides: TGTGCCAGCAGCTTGCGGTTCGGGTCCTACAATGAGCAGTTCTTC.

The rearrangement uses TRBV5-1 and TRBJ2-1; the D gene is possibly TRBD2 (6 bases). The CDR3 is made up of 14 amino acids. From germline, CDR1 is SGHRS and CDR2 YFSETQ. The germline V and J ends were trimmed by 4 bases and 2 bases, with 10 bases remaining between them. The CDR3 sequence: CASSPGDAYNEQFF. The CDR3 bases are TGCGCCAGCAGCCCGGGGGACGCCTACAATGAGCAGTTCTTC.

This clonotype was seen a few times. The chain has TRBV12-3 or TRBV12-4 and TRBJ2-7; 13 bases align to TRBD2. V trimming: 6 bases; J trimming: 6 bases; junction bases outside the gene matches: 5. This CDR3 is 14 amino acids long. The CDR3: CASRSTSGRAEQYF. CDR3 nucleotides: TGTGCCAGCAGGTCCACTAGCGGGAGGGCCGAGCAGTACTTC.

J is TRBJ2-5 and V is TRBV20-1, with TRBD1 matching over 8 bases. V trimming: 6 bases; J trimming: 5 bases; junction bases outside the gene matches: 17. Germline CDR1 reads DFQATT; CDR2 reads SNEGSKA (reference sequence). The CDR3 length is 16 residues. Here the CDR3 reads CSAHDRGRTRGETQYF. In nucleotides, the CDR3 is TGCAGTGCCCATGACAGGGGTAGGACCCGAGGGGAGACCCAGTACTTC.

This clonotype was observed a handful of times. The chain is built from TRBV28 and TRBJ1-6; 8 positions agree with TRBD1. CDR1 is MDHEN, CDR2 SYDVKM, per germline. Trimming at V came to 6 bases and at J to 7 bases, leaving 11 bases not matched to a gene. This CDR3 comprises 16 residues. CDR3 amino acids: CASRFPGGADNSPLHF. As DNA, the CDR3 is TGTGCCAGCAGATTTCCAGGGGGCGCGGACAATTCACCCCTCCACTTT.